This T cell receptor beta chain was identified during a study of cytomegalovirus exposure and HLA in healthy donors. In the study overall: In a previous analysis, nearly 120 million unique TCR beta sequences were found from about 190 million T cells.

General study findings and limits: Rates of TCR association differed by HLA locus in a later analysis, with DRB1 highest and HLA-C lowest. Among the most significant clusters, several appeared linked to common viral pathogens in a later analysis. The authors excluded some V segments, including TRBV6-2 and TRBV6-3, as indistinguishable.

Worth noting for this clone: Its antigen is not known.

PCR involved 60 Vbeta and 13 Jbeta primers. Assay used: immunoSEQ multiplex PCR; TCRdb lists only in-frame clones, some missing. The sample carries approximately 270,000 clones, 80% recorded once. The trim removed 4 bases at V and 3 bases at J, leaving 5 bases unmatched. The CDR3 runs to 14 residues. Germline-derived CDR1 and CDR2 are SGHRS and YFSETQ. V usage is TRBV5-1 and J usage is TRBJ2-7; 9 bases are a match to TRBD1. Sequenced input: PBMCs. The source of this sequence is a girl aged 2 to 9 in good health and CMV-seronegative. The CDR3 is CASSPLTGGYEQYF. The CDR3 DNA reads TGCGCCAGCAGCCCGTTGACAGGGGGCTACGAGCAGTACTTC.